This paragraph reports one TCR beta chain. What it binds is unknown. This specimen belongs to a study of vaccination and CD4 T cells after COVID-19. The overall study: Post-COVID specimens were obtained a median approximately 99 days after diagnosis (range 35 to 161). Post-vaccination samples were procured at a median of approximately 72 days following dose two (range 14 to 241).

Specified treatment: roughly 11-day PBMC culture with coronavirus spike peptide pools or control peptides (ViraFEST assay). Following expansion of antigen-specific T cells with peptide pools, ViraFEST then sequenced TCRs. Nucleocapsid antibody negativity before and after vaccination indicated that healthy vaccinees had never had SARS-CoV-2 infection. The CDR3 runs to 14 residues. V was pared by 3 bases and J by 2 bases, with 3 bases of the junction left unmatched. Scientists ran DNA taken from cultured CD4+ T cells through the Oncomine TCR Beta short-read assay for sequencing. A single record per CDR3 protein comes from TCRdb applying MiXCR to the PCR reads. This sample has roughly 20,000 distinct CDR3 sequences, with approximately 40% found just once.

The receptor was derived from a human donor who received a COVID-19 vaccine. Material: CD4+ T cells from blood, cultured in vitro, obtained before SARS-CoV-2 vaccination. The chain recombines TRBV12-3 or TRBV12-4 with TRBJ1-1, with 7 bases fitting TRBD1. CDR3 in DNA: TGTGCCAGCAGTTTGGGACAGATAAACACTGAAGCTTTCTTT. Its translation is CASSLGQINTEAFF.